The 5 T cell receptor beta chains reported below all come from one sample, sequenced in a study of cytomegalovirus exposure and HLA in healthy donors. PCR amplification relied on 60 Vbeta primers (plus 13 Jbeta primers). TCRdb's copy holds only in-frame clones and misses some; the assay was immunoSEQ multiplex PCR. Of about 120,000 clones listed, 70% to 85% are singletons. Material for sequencing was PBMCs. These receptors were obtained from a man between 18 and 35 years old in good health and CMV-seropositive.

The CDR3 loop is CASSRQGYNEQFF. The CDR3 region has the DNA TGTGCCAGCAGCCGACAGGGATACAATGAGCAGTTCTTC. This chain uses TRBV6-5 with TRBJ2-1, with 7 positions matching TRBD1. The CDR3 has 13 residues. V lost 6 bases to trimming and J lost 4 bases; unmatched junction nucleotides: 3. Germline CDR1 and CDR2: MNHEY and SVGAGI.

V and J are TRBV9 and TRBJ1-1; 7 bases line up with TRBD1. Germline CDR1 is SGDLS and CDR2 is YYNGEE. The CDR3 sequence is 14 residues long. V gave up 3 bases and J gave up 3 bases; unmatched junction bases: 5. This CDR3 is CASSATTGYTEAFF. CDR3 bases: TGTGCCAGCAGCGCGACGACAGGGTACACTGAAGCTTTCTTT. The complete variable domain, with remaining parts taken from reference TRBV9 and TRBJ1-1, reads DSGVTQTPKHLITATGQRVTLRCSPRSGDLSVYWYQQSLDQGLQFLIQYYNGEERAKGNILERFSAQQFPDLHSELNLSSLELGDSALYFCASSATTGYTEAFFGQGTRLTVV.

This chain uses TRBV18 with TRBJ2-1; 10 bases agree with TRBD2. Germline V gene lookup returns CDR1 KGHSH and CDR2 LQKENI. The CDR3 is 18 residues long. V lost 3 bases to trimming and J lost 0 bases; unmatched junction nucleotides: 8. In DNA form, the CDR3 reads TGTGCCAGCTCACCGTGGGGATCTAGCGGGAGCTCCTACAATGAGCAGTTCTTC. It is translated as CASSPWGSSGSSYNEQFF.

This clone has only a few counts. V is TRBV5-1 and J is TRBJ1-1; 10 bases match TRBD1. CDR3 length: 20 residues. V was pared by 3 bases and J by 0 bases, with 17 bases of the junction left unmatched. Germline values: CDR1 SGHRS, CDR2 YFSETQ. The DNA for the CDR3 is TGCGCCAGCAGCTCCGGGGACAGGGGAACGTACTCCGCGATGAACACTGAAGCTTTCTTT. Residues: CASSSGDRGTYSAMNTEAFF.

CDR3 in DNA: TGCGCCAGCAGCCAAGACTTGCGTGGCTACACCTTC. Amino acid sequence: CASSQDLRGYTF. The gene calls are TRBV4-1 and TRBJ1-2, with unresolved D. The CDR3 spans 12 residues. Trimming stripped 0 bases from V and 7 bases from J, with 6 bases between. In germline, CDR1 is MGHRA, CDR2 YSYEKL.